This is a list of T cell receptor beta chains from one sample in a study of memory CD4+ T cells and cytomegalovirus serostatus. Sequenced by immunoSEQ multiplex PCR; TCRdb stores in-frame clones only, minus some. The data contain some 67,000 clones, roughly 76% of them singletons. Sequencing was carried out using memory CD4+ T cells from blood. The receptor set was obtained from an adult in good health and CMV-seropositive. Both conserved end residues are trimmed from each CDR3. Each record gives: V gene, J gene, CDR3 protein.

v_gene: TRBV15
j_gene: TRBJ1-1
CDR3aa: ATSSRDRRDVGTEAF

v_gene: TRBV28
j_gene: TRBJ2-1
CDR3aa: ATSGAGETYEQF

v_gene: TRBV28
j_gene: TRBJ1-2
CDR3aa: ASSLGGLFYGYT

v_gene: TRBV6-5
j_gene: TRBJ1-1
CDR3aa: ASSYSKGGEAF

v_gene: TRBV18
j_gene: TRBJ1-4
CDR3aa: ASSNVAGEKLF

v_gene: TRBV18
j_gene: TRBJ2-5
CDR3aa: ASSPGGGDKETQY

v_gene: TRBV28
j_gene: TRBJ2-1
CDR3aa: ASSIPRGNEQF

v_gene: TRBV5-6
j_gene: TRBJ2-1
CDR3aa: ASSPDRGYNEQF

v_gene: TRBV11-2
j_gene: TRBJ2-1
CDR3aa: ASSFAGGSEQF

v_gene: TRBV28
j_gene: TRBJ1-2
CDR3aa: ASSLSGTQTLNGYT

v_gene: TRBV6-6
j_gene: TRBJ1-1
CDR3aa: ASSYSAQVTEAF

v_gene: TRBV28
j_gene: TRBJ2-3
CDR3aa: ASSKQGVGVDTQY

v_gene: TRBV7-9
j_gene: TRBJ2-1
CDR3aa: ASSSVGGTQRNEQF

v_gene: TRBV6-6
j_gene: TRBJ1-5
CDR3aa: ASSYLTGNQPQH

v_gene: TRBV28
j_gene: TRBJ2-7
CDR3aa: ASSSPGTSHYEQY

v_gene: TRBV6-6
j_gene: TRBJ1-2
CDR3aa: ASSFRDSFYGYT

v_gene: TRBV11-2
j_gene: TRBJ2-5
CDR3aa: ASSLPSGGETQY

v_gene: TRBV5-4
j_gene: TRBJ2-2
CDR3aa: ASSFPLGGELF

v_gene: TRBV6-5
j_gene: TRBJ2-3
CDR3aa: ASSSTADTQY

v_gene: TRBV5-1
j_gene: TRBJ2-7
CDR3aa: ASSADLAGAFYEQY

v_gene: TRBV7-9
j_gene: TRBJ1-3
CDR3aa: ASRSDPTDLSGNTIY

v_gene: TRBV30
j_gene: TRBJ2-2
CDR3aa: AFRTLNTGELF

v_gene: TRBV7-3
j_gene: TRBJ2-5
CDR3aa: ASSTGGYRETQY

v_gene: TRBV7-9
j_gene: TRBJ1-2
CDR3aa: ASSLDTATNYGYT

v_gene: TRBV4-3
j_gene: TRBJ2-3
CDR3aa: ASSQGRELDTQY

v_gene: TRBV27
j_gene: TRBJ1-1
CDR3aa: ASRLDSRLPTEAF

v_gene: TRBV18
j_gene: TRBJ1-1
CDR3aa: ASSPPGQTNTEAF

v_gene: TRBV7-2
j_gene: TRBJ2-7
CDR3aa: ASSSGVSYEQY

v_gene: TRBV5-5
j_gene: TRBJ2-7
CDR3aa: ASSHGGGHNSYEQY

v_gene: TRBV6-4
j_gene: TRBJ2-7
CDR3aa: ASSELMSGRAHYEQY

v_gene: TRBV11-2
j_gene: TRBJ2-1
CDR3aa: ASSLTGTSGRGEQF

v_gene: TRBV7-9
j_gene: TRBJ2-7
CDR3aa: ASSSAGTVYEQY

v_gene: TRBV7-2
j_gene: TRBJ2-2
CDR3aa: ASGRVANTGELF

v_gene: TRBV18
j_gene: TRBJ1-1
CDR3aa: ASSPLRDIRTEAF